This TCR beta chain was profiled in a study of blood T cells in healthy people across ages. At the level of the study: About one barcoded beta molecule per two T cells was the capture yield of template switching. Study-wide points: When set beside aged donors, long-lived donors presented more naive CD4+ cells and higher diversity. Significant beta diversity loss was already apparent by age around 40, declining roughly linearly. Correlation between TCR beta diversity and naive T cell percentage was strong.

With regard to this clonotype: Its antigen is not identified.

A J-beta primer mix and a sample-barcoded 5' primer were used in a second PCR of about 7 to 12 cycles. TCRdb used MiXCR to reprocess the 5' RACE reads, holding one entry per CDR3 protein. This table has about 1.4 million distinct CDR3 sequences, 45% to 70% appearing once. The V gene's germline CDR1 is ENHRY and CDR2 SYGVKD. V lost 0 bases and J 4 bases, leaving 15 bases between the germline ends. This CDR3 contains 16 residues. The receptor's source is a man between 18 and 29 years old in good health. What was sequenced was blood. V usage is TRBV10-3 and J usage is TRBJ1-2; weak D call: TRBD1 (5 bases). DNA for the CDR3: TGTGCCATCAGTGAGTCGCGCCGGGGGGAAGGCTATGGCTACACCTTC. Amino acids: CAISESRRGEGYGYTF.